These 28 T cell receptor beta chains originate from one sample sequenced in a study of T cell responses to AZD1222 COVID-19 vaccine. Sequencing was performed with immunoSEQ multiplex PCR; in TCRdb, only in-frame clones are kept and a portion is missing. The table includes some 140,000 clones, roughly 90% detected once. The sample here was peripheral blood, taken on day 0 of AZD1222 vaccination. The receptors derive from an adult in good health.

V is TRBV11-3 and J is TRBJ1-5; a possible D gene is TRBD1 (5 bases). The CDR3 length is 13 residues. The V gene lost 4 bases and the J gene lost 7 bases, with 11 bases spanning the gap. Germline-derived CDR1 and CDR2 are SGHNT and YENEEA. The CDR3 loop is CASSSSRGQPQHF. The DNA for the CDR3 is TGTGCCAGCAGCTCCTCGAGGGGACAGCCCCAGCATTTT.

This clone was found once. The CDR3 loop reads CASSLKGHPPYEQYF. The CDR3 DNA follows: TGTGCCAGCAGTTTAAAAGGGCACCCGCCCTACGAGCAGTACTTC. The V call is TRBV27, the J call TRBJ2-7; no reliable D call. Germline V gene sequence: CDR1 MNHEY, CDR2 SMNVEV (reference sequence). V shed 2 bases and J shed 2 bases, with 13 bases lying between them. CDR3 length equals 15 residues.

This chain uses TRBV5-1 with TRBJ1-2; D gene uncertain. Germline CDR1 and CDR2: SGHRS and YFSETQ. This CDR3 has 15 residues. V gave up 0 bases and J gave up 2 bases, with 11 bases separating them. The CDR3 coding sequence is TGCGCCAGCAGCTTGGAACCAGAAGTCAACTATGGCTACACCTTC. As protein: CASSLEPEVNYGYTF.

This chain uses TRBV6-5 with TRBJ2-7; D may be TRBD2 (5 bases). Between the trimmed V and J ends, which lost 4 bases and 1 base, there was a span of 11 bases. The CDR3 totals 14 residues. The germline V gene encodes CDR1 MNHEY and CDR2 SVGAGI. CDR3 DNA: TGTGCCAGCAGTTGGCAGGAGGCGTCCTACGAGCAGTACTTC. Protein: CASSWQEASYEQYF.

This chain uses TRBV2 with TRBJ1-1; 7 positions match TRBD1. Germline CDR1 SNHLY, CDR2 FYNNEI. This CDR3 contains 14 residues. The V gene end was trimmed by 11 bases and the J gene end by 1 base; junction bases not matched to a gene: 10. CDR3 region: CACSGDRRNTEAFF. CDR3 nucleotides: TGTGCCTGCTCCGGGGACAGAAGGAACACTGAAGCTTTCTTT.

This rearrangement joins TRBV7-2 to TRBJ2-5, with 11 bases fitting TRBD2. CDR1 and CDR2 (germline): SGHTA, FQGNSA. CDR3 length: 17 amino acids. The ends lost 1 base at V and 2 bases at J; junction bases unmatched: 6. In DNA, the CDR3 is TGTGCCAGCAGCTTAGTGGGGCTAGCGGGGGGACAAGAGACCCAGTACTTC. Its translation: CASSLVGLAGGQETQYF.

This rearrangement joins TRBV14 to TRBJ1-2; TRBD1 matches 10 bases. Germline V lookup: CDR1 SGHDN, CDR2 FVKESK. After removal of 5 bases from V and 4 bases from J, the junction contained 7 bases not matched to a gene. The CDR3 has 15 residues. As DNA, the CDR3 is TGTGCCAGCAGCTTGACAGGGGGCGAAGCCTATGGCTACACCTTC. Translation gives CASSLTGGEAYGYTF. The whole variable domain, filled in from reference TRBV14 and TRBJ1-2, reads EAGVTQFPSHSVIEKGQTVTLRCDPISGHDNLYWYRRVMGKEIKFLLHFVKESKQDESGMPNNRFLAERTGGTYSTLKVQPAELEDSGVYFCASSLTGGEAYGYTFGSGTRLTVV.

This clone was seen once. The chain has TRBV30 and TRBJ2-7; TRBD1 aligns across 7 bases. Germline lookup yields CDR1 GTSNPN and CDR2 SVGIG (reference sequence). The CDR3 extends over 15 amino acids. V trimming: 1 base; J trimming: 2 bases; junction bases outside the gene matches: 8. The CDR3 DNA follows: TGTGCCTGGAGTGCGACCACAGGGGTGACCTACGAGCAGTACTTC. Protein sequence: CAWSATTGVTYEQYF.

This clone was counted once. This chain joins TRBV2 and TRBJ1-4, with D tentatively TRBD1 (5 bases). Germline CDR1 SNHLY, CDR2 FYNNEI. V lost 8 bases to trimming and J lost 7 bases, with 17 bases between them. This CDR3 is 14 amino acids long. CDR3 bases: TGTGCCAGCCTCCGGGACCCAGGGATTGAAAAACTGTTTTTT. Amino acid sequence: CASLRDPGIEKLFF.

Only one count was recorded for this clone. The rearrangement joins TRBV3-1 (or the pseudogene TRBV3-2) to TRBJ2-3; the D is unclear. V lost 4 bases to trimming and J lost 0 bases, with 14 bases between them. CDR1 and CDR2 from the germline V gene are LGHDT and YNNKEL (reference sequence). This CDR3 is built from 16 residues. CDR3 sequence reads: CASSLLGSPSTDTQYF. The DNA for the CDR3 is TGTGCCAGCAGCCTGCTTGGGTCCCCTAGCACAGATACGCAGTATTTT.

This clone has only one observation. The chain carries TRBV18 and TRBJ1-2, with 7 bases lining up with TRBD1. V trimming: 3 bases; J trimming: 5 bases; junction bases outside the gene matches: 6. The CDR3 spans 14 residues. Germline loops: CDR1 KGHSH, CDR2 LQKENI. CDR3 sequence reads: CASSPYGTEYGYTF. The CDR3 nucleotides read TGTGCCAGCTCACCCTACGGGACAGAGTATGGCTACACCTTC. The variable domain in full, with the rest retrieved from reference TRBV18 and TRBJ1-2, is NAGVMQNPRHLVRRRGQEARLRCSPMKGHSHVYWYRQLPEEGLKFMVYLQKENIIDESGMPKERFSAEFPKEGPSILRIQQVVRGDSAAYFCASSPYGTEYGYTFGSGTRLTVV.

CDR3 nucleotide sequence: TGTGCCAGTAGTATAAGTTCGGGGGCTATAGGCGACACTGAAGCTTTCTTT. This encodes CASSISSGAIGDTEAFF. The chain links TRBV19 to TRBJ1-1, with D tentatively TRBD1 (6 bases). Trimming cost V 2 bases and J 3 bases, with 19 bases left between them. This CDR3 region has 17 residues. Germline V gene lookup returns CDR1 LNHDA and CDR2 SQIVND (reference sequence). Full variable domain (rest looked up from reference TRBV19 and TRBJ1-1): DGGITQSPKYLFRKEGQNVTLSCEQNLNHDAMYWYRQDPGQGLRLIYYSQIVNDFQKGDIAEGYSVSREKKESFPLTVTSAQKNPTAFYLCASSISSGAIGDTEAFFGQGTRLTVV.

The rearrangement uses TRBV7-3 and TRBJ1-5; D is possibly TRBD1 (6 bases). CDR1 and CDR2 from the germline V gene are SGHTA and FQGTGA. The germline V and J ends were trimmed by 0 bases and 2 bases, with 11 bases remaining between them. This CDR3 comprises 16 residues. The CDR3 loop is CASSLTTGLGNQPQHF. The CDR3 coding sequence is TGTGCCAGCAGCTTAACAACAGGGCTGGGCAATCAGCCCCAGCATTTT.

The gene calls are TRBV5-1 and TRBJ2-7; TRBD2 matches 9 bases. The germline CDR1 and CDR2 sequences are SGHRS and YFSETQ. CDR3 length equals 17 residues. Losses at the gene ends were 0 bases for V and 0 bases for J; bases not matched to a gene: 7. The CDR3 nucleotides are TGCGCCAGCAGCTTGGGGACTAGCGATTCTTACTCCTACGAGCAGTACTTC. Amino acids: CASSLGTSDSYSYEQYF.

A word on this clone: A junction end diverges from the germline sequence, so it may reflect a read error. V is TRBV7-7 and J is TRBJ2-7, with TRBD2 matching over 13 bases. Germline-derived CDR1 and CDR2 are SSHAT and FNYEAQ (reference sequence). The length of the CDR3 is 20 residues. CDR3: CASSLVSGLAGETHLYEQYF. The CDR3, as DNA: TGTGCTAGCAGCTTAGTTTCCGGACTAGCGGGAGAGACGCACCTCTACGAGCAGTACTTC.

The chain recombines TRBV6-5 with TRBJ1-2; 9 nucleotides align to TRBD1. CDR1 and CDR2 from the germline V gene are MNHEY and SVGAGI. This CDR3 has 14 amino acids. The V gene end was trimmed by 8 bases and the J gene end by 4 bases; junction bases not matched to a gene: 8. Here the CDR3 reads CASGQGPLLYGYTF. CDR3 DNA: TGTGCCAGCGGACAGGGGCCGCTACTCTATGGCTACACCTTC.

This chain uses TRBV7-2 with TRBJ1-5; tentative D call: TRBD1 (6 bases). Trimming stripped 7 bases from V and 4 bases from J, with 17 bases between. This CDR3 comprises 15 residues. Germline CDR1 SGHTA, CDR2 FQGNSA. CDR3 amino acids: CASTSHPQGNQPQHF. DNA of the CDR3: TGTGCCAGCACAAGCCACCCTCAGGGGAATCAGCCCCAGCATTTT.

This clone was recorded only once. This chain connects TRBV18 to TRBJ1-2; TRBD1 matches at 10 bases. The CDR3 runs to 13 residues. The trim removed 3 bases at V and 7 bases at J, leaving 2 bases unmatched. The germline CDR1 and CDR2 sequences are KGHSH and LQKENI. This chain's CDR3 is CASSPGQGSGYTF. The CDR3 nucleotides read TGTGCCAGCTCACCGGGACAGGGGAGTGGCTACACCTTC.

This clone has a single count. CDR3 coding DNA: TGTGCCAGCAGCTATTCCCGATTAGCGGGGGGGAACACCGGGGAGCTGTTTTTT. Amino acids: CASSYSRLAGGNTGELFF. This chain joins TRBV7-2 and TRBJ2-2; 10 nucleotides align to TRBD2. V shed 4 bases, J shed 1 base, and the junction held 9 bases outside the gene matches. The length of the CDR3 is 18 residues. Germline V CDR1 and CDR2: SGHTA, FQGNSA.

This clone has a handful of counts. The J gene is TRBJ2-1, the V gene TRBV29-1; TRBD2 matches at 9 bases. This CDR3 spans 16 amino acids. Germline trimming cut 2 bases from V and 0 bases from J; bases unmatched to any gene: 5. Germline CDR1 is SQVTM and CDR2 is ANQGSEA. CDR3 sequence reads: CSVETVAGASYNEQFF. The CDR3 DNA reads TGCAGCGTTGAAACAGTAGCGGGAGCCTCCTACAATGAGCAGTTCTTC.

The chain uses TRBV5-6 and TRBJ1-1; D not resolved. V was shortened by 0 bases and J by 4 bases, with 7 bases between the two germline ends. The germline V gene encodes CDR1 SGHDT and CDR2 YYEEEE. The CDR3 is 13 residues long. CDR3 sequence reads: CASSLGVSTEAFF. DNA of the CDR3: TGTGCCAGCAGCTTGGGGGTTTCCACTGAAGCTTTCTTT.

The chain combines TRBV9 with TRBJ2-1, with 9 bases lining up with TRBD2. Unmatched junction bases numbered 7, after V lost 5 bases and J lost 4 bases. In germline, CDR1 is SGDLS, CDR2 YYNGEE. The CDR3 consists of 15 residues. This CDR3 is CASSRLAGLYNEQFF. DNA for the CDR3: TGTGCCAGCAGTCGCCTAGCGGGATTATACAATGAGCAGTTCTTC.

The V and J genes are TRBV20-1 and TRBJ1-1; no reliable D call. The ends were cut back, 3 bases at V and 1 base at J, with 9 bases in the middle. Germline-derived CDR1 and CDR2 are DFQATT and SNEGSKA (reference sequence). CDR3 length: 13 amino acids. The CDR3 loop reads CSASSHQNTEAFF. DNA of the CDR3: TGCAGTGCTAGTAGTCACCAGAACACTGAAGCTTTCTTT.

The J gene is TRBJ1-1, the V gene TRBV29-1, with TRBD1 matching 10 bases. V shed 5 bases, J shed 6 bases, and the junction held 12 bases outside the gene matches. Per germline, CDR1 SQVTM and CDR2 ANQGSEA. The CDR3 runs 15 residues. CDR3: CSVLDRGERGSEAFF. In nucleotides, the CDR3 is TGCAGCGTTCTGGACAGGGGGGAGAGGGGGTCTGAAGCTTTCTTT.

The rearrangement joins TRBV27 to TRBJ1-4, with D perhaps matching TRBD1 (5 bases). Per the germline V gene, CDR1 is MNHEY and CDR2 is SMNVEV (reference sequence). The CDR3 runs 15 residues. The ends were cut back, 8 bases at V and 3 bases at J, with 16 bases in the middle. The CDR3 region has the DNA TGTGCCAGCCCCCGTCACAGGTCCGCTAATGAAAAACTGTTTTTT. It specifies CASPRHRSANEKLFF.

In the case of this clone: Other DNA sequences in this specimen translate into the identical CDR3. The V and J genes are TRBV7-2 and TRBJ2-2, with 7 bases aligning to TRBD2. Losses at the gene ends were 0 bases for V and 3 bases for J; bases not matched to a gene: 1. Germline values: CDR1 SGHTA, CDR2 FQGNSA. The CDR3 sequence is 15 residues long. CDR3 in amino acids: CASSLAGGDTGELFF. The DNA of the CDR3 is TGTGCCAGCAGCTTAGCGGGGGGGGACACCGGGGAGCTGTTTTTT.

In this sample, this clone turned up once. The gene calls are TRBV28 and TRBJ2-7; 9 bases map to TRBD1. V lost 6 bases, J lost 11 bases, and 8 bases stayed unmatched. The germline V gene has CDR1 MDHEN and CDR2 SYDVKM. The CDR3 spans 12 residues. CDR3 sequence: CASSLTDRGEYF. CDR3 coding DNA: TGTGCCAGCAGCCTTACGGACAGGGGAGAGTACTTC.

V is TRBV11-3 and J is TRBJ2-3; D could derive from TRBD1 or TRBD2 (6 bases each). V lost 2 bases and J lost 0, with 9 bases in between. The length of the CDR3 is 15 residues. Per the germline V gene, CDR1 is SGHNT and CDR2 is YENEEA. The CDR3 sequence: CASSLRGVSTDTQYF. In DNA, the CDR3 is TGTGCCAGCAGCTTAAGGGGGGTCAGCACAGATACGCAGTATTTT.